This T cell receptor (beta chain) stems from a study of cytomegalovirus exposure and HLA in healthy donors. Study results and caveats: An analysis that came later showed most CMV-associated TCR beta chains appearing HLA-restricted.

As for this clone: Its specificity is unknown.

A multiplex PCR was run with 60 Vbeta primers and 13 Jbeta primers. Repertoires were generated with immunoSEQ multiplex PCR, while TCRdb's copy carries only in-frame clones and drops some. The repertoire holds 70,000 to 100,000 clones, with approximately 80% as singletons. Source material: PBMCs. The source of this sequence is a man aged 18 to 35 in good health and CMV-seronegative.

The CDR3, as DNA: TGTGCCAGCAGCTTGAGGTTGGAGAATGGGCAGCCCCAGCATTTT. This gives the protein CASSLRLENGQPQHF. The chain has TRBV5-6 and TRBJ1-5; D is unresolved. This CDR3 comprises 15 residues. The germline V and J ends were trimmed by 1 base and 7 bases, with 15 bases remaining between them. Germline lookup yields CDR1 SGHDT and CDR2 YYEEEE.